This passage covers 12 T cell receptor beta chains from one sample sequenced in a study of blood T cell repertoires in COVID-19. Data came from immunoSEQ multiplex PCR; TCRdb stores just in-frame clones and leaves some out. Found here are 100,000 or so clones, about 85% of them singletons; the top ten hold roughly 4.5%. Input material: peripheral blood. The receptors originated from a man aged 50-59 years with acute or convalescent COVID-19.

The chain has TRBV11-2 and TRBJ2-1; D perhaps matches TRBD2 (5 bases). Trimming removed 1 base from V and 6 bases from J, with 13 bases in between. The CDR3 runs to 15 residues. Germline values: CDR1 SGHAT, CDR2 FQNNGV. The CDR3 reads CASSLVASSGNEQFF. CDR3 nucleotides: TGTGCCAGCAGCTTAGTTGCTAGCAGTGGCAATGAGCAGTTCTTC.

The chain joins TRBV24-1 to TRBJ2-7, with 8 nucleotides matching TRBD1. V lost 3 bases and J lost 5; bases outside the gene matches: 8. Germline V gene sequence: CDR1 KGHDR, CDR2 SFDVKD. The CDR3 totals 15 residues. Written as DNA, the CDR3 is TGTGCCACCAGTGATCCCGGACAGGGCTTCAACGAGCAGTACTTC. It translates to CATSDPGQGFNEQYF.

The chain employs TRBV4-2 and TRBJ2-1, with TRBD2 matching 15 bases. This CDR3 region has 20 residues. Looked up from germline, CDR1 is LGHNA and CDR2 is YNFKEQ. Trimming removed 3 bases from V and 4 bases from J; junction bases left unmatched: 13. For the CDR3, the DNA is TGTGCCAGCAGCCATTCTATAACCGGGACTAGCGGGAGGTTTTACAATGAGCAGTTCTTC. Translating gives CASSHSITGTSGRFYNEQFF.

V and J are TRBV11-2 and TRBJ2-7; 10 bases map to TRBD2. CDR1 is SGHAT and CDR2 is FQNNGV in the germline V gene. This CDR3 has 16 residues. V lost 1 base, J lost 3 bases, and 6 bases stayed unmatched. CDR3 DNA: TGTGCCAGCAGCTTAGCGTCTAGCGGGGGCCACTACGAGCAGTACTTC. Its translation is CASSLASSGGHYEQYF. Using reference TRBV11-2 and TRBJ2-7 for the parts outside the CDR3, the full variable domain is EAGVAQSPRYKIIEKRQSVAFWCNPISGHATLYWYQQILGQGPKLLIQFQNNGVVDDSQLPKDRFSAERLKGVDSTLKIQPAKLEDSAVYLCASSLASSGGHYEQYFGPGTRLTVT.

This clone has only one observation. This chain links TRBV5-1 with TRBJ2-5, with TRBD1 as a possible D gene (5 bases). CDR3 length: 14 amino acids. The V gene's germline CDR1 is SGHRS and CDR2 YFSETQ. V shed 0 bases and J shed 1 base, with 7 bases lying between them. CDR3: CASSLGTLQETQYF. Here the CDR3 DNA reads TGCGCCAGCAGCTTGGGGACACTCCAAGAGACCCAGTACTTC.

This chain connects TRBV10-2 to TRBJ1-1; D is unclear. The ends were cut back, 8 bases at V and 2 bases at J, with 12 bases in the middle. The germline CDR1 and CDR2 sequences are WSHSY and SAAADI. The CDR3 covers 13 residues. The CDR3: CASQHGLNTEAFF. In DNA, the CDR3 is TGCGCCAGCCAACATGGGCTAAACACTGAAGCTTTCTTT.

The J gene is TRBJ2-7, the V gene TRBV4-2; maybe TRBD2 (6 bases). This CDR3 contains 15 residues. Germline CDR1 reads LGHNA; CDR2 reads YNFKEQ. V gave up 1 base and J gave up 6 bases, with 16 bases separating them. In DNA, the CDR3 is TGTGCCAGCAGCCAAGCAGCGACTGGACTACGCGAGCAGTACTTC. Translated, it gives CASSQAATGLREQYF.

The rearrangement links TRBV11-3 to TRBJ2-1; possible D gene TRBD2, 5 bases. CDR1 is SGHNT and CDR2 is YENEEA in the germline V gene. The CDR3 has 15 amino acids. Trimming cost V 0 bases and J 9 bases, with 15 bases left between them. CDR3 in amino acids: CASSLDPTRTGEQFF. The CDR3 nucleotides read TGTGCCAGCAGCTTAGATCCCACTAGAACTGGTGAGCAGTTCTTC.

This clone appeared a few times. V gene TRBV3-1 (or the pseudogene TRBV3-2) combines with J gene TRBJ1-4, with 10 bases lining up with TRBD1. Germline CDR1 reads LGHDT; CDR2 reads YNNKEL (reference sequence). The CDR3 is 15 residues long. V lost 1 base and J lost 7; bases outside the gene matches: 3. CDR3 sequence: CASSQGQGAAEKLFF. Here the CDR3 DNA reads TGTGCCAGCAGCCAAGGACAGGGGGCCGCTGAAAAACTGTTTTTT.

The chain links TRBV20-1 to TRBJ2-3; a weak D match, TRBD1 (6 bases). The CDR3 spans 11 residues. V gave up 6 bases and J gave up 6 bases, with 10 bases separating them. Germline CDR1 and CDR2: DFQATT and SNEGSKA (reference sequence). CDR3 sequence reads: CSARGLDTQYF. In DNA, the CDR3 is TGCAGTGCGAGGGGGTTGGATACGCAGTATTTT.

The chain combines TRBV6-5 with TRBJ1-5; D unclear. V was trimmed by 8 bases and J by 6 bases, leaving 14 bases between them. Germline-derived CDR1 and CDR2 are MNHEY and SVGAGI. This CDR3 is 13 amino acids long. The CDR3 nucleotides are TGTGCCAGCTGGAGGAGCTGGGGTCAGCCCCAGCATTTT. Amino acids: CASWRSWGQPQHF.

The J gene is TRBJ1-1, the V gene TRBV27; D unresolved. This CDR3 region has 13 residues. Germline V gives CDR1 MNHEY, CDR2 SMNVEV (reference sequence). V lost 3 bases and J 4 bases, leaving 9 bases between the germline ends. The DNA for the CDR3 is TGTGCCAGCAGTTTTCCCGGGAGCACTGAAGCTTTCTTT. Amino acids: CASSFPGSTEAFF.